Following are 22 T cell receptor beta chains from one sample sequenced in a study of T cells in women clearing cervical HPV infection. Libraries were prepared by immunoSEQ multiplex PCR; TCRdb keeps only in-frame clonotypes and omits some of them. The sample data list 25,000 to 35,000 clones. Source material: blood buffy coat. Source of these receptors: a woman between 18 and 75 years old with a cervical HPV16 infection that either progressed to CIN3+ or cleared (not recorded which).

Comment on this clone: The CDR3 extends 3 residues past the end of the read, so its final part is completed from the germline J gene. V gene TRBV5-4 combines with J gene TRBJ2-5; the D gene is possibly TRBD2 (6 bases). The CDR3 is made up of 14 amino acids. The germline V gene encodes CDR1 SGHNT and CDR2 YYREEE (reference sequence). Trimming took 5 bases from V and 2 from J, leaving 13 bases between them. CDR3 protein: CASSSGTFQETQYF. The DNA read from the CDR3 is TGTGCCAGCAGTTCTGGGACTTTTCAAGAGACC.

In regard to this clone: The read terminates 3 residues ahead of where the CDR3 ends, so the germline J gene completes it. V and J are TRBV7-2 and TRBJ1-2; D remains unclear. V shed 5 bases and J shed 2 bases, with 15 bases lying between them. The V gene's germline CDR1 is SGHTA and CDR2 FQGNSA. The CDR3 runs to 15 residues. This CDR3 is CASSPNPVTNYGYTF. The sequenced CDR3 bases are TGTGCCAGCAGCCCAAACCCCGTGACAAACTATGGC.

On this clone itself: The CDR3 end lies 3 residues beyond the end of the read and is filled in from the germline J gene. The chain has TRBV7-2 and TRBJ1-5; tentative D call: TRBD1 (6 bases). Trimming took 1 base from V and 5 from J, leaving 12 bases between them. Per germline, CDR1 SGHTA and CDR2 FQGNSA. The length of the CDR3 is 15 residues. The sequenced part of the CDR3 DNA is TGTGCCAGCAGCTTAGGCCAGGGGACCGATCAGCCC. Protein product: CASSLGQGTDQP. The entire CDR3 protein is CASSLGQGTDQPQHF.

With respect to this clone: The read finishes 3 residues shy of the CDR3 end, and the germline J gene is used to complete it. The chain employs TRBV18 and TRBJ1-1, with 7 bases identical to TRBD1. The CDR3 has 13 residues. Germline V gene lookup returns CDR1 KGHSH and CDR2 LQKENI. The CDR3 here is CASSLGDRETAFF. The CDR3 DNA, read in part, is TGTGCCAGCTCACTAGGGGACAGAGAGACA.

Points on this clone: The read finishes 3 residues shy of the CDR3 end, and the germline J gene is used to complete it. The chain recombines TRBV30 with TRBJ2-1; 7 bases align to TRBD1. Germline V gene lookup returns CDR1 GTSNPN and CDR2 SVGIG (reference sequence). The ends lost 7 bases at V and 1 base at J; junction bases unmatched: 4. This CDR3 spans 13 amino acids. CDR3 DNA, as far as it was read: TGTGCCTTAAACAGGGGTTCCTACAATGAG. It is translated as CALNRGSYNE. The entire CDR3 protein reads CALNRGSYNEQFF.

In regard to this clone: The missing CDR3 end, 3 residues past where the read stops, is filled in from the germline J gene. The rearrangement joins TRBV6-2 or TRBV6-3 to TRBJ2-1, with 12 bases that match TRBD2. CDR3 length: 16 amino acids. V lost 6 bases, J lost 0 bases, and 3 bases stayed unmatched. Germline V gene sequence: CDR1 MNHEY, CDR2 SVGEGT. The CDR3: CASRTSGSNSYNEQFF. Incomplete CDR3 DNA: TGTGCCAGCAGGACTAGCGGGAGCAACTCCTACAATGAG.

Concerning this clone: The observed sequence ends 3 residues before the CDR3 terminus, with the missing tail filled in from the germline J gene. This rearrangement joins TRBV20-1 to TRBJ1-1, with D uncertain. The ends were cut back, 6 bases at V and 1 base at J, with 6 bases in the middle. Germline CDR1 is DFQATT and CDR2 is SNEGSKA (reference sequence). This CDR3 comprises 11 residues. Incomplete CDR3 DNA: TGCAGTGCGACACCGAACACTGAA. Residues: CSATPNTE. The full CDR3 sequence reads CSATPNTEAFF.

A word on this clone: The sequence runs out 3 residues before the end of the CDR3; the remainder is reconstructed from the germline J gene. The chain employs TRBV2 and TRBJ2-3; 8 bases match TRBD2. The J segment lost 2 bases and the V segment lost 9 bases, leaving 13 bases of the junction unmatched. The germline CDR1 and CDR2 sequences are SNHLY and FYNNEI. The CDR3 runs 16 residues. The sequenced CDR3 bases are TGTGCCAGTGGCTACGGGCGGGGGGCCTCCACAGATACG. Translation gives CASGYGRGASTDT. The entire CDR3 sequence reads CASGYGRGASTDTQYF.

For this clone: Sequencing ends 3 residues short of the CDR3 end; the germline J gene provides the rest. This chain joins TRBV6-1 and TRBJ2-7; D is possibly TRBD2 (7 bases). Trimming removed 2 bases from V and 5 bases from J, with 16 bases in between. The CDR3 is 15 residues long. In germline, CDR1 is MNHNS, CDR2 SASEGT. The sequenced part of the CDR3 DNA is TGTGCCAGCAGTGAACTCGGGGGGCCGAACGACGAG. Translation: CASSELGGPNDE. From start to end, the CDR3 is CASSELGGPNDEQYF.

Concerning this clone itself: The read ends 3 residues shy of where the CDR3 ends; the end is completed using the germline J gene. The V gene is TRBV20-1, the J gene TRBJ2-7; TRBD1 agrees at 8 bases. CDR1 DFQATT and CDR2 SNEGSKA come from the germline V gene (reference sequence). J was trimmed by 2 bases and V by 6 bases; bases with no gene match: 9. The CDR3 is 14 residues long. The CDR3 protein is CSATEGQGAYEQYF. Partial CDR3 DNA: TGCAGTGCCACCGAAGGACAGGGTGCCTACGAG.

To note about this clone: Germline and junction disagree at one end, which may indicate a read error. Read coverage stops 3 residues before the CDR3 terminus; the germline J gene supplies the remainder. V and J are TRBV6-1 and TRBJ2-7; D remains ambiguous. The germline CDR1 and CDR2 sequences are MNHNS and SASEGT. This CDR3 comprises 14 residues. The CDR3 sequence: CANSESRYGYEQYF. The sequenced part of the CDR3 DNA is TGTGCCAACAGTGAATCCCGCTACGGCTACGAG.

Note on this clone: Read data end 3 residues before the CDR3 end; the end is taken from the germline J gene. The V gene is TRBV19, the J gene TRBJ2-1, with 8 bases lining up with TRBD2. J was trimmed by 3 bases and V by 3 bases; bases with no gene match: 4. Germline CDR1 LNHDA, CDR2 SQIVND (reference sequence). CDR3 length: 15 amino acids. The CDR3 loop reads CASSIVAGSYNEQFF. The part of the CDR3 DNA that was read is TGTGCCAGTAGTATTGTAGCGGGGAGCTACAATGAG.

Worth noting for this clone: The missing CDR3 end, 3 residues past where the read stops, is filled in from the germline J gene. The chain is built from TRBV6-2 or TRBV6-3 and TRBJ2-7; the D is unclear. The CDR3 has 14 amino acids. CDR1 and CDR2 from the germline V gene are MNHEY and SVGEGT. V lost 2 bases and J 3 bases, leaving 11 bases between the germline ends. CDR3 DNA, as far as it was read: TGTGCCAGCAGTTACGGAACAGCCCTCTACGAG. This gives the protein CASSYGTALYE. The full CDR3 protein reads CASSYGTALYEQYF.

In the case of this clone: The CDR3 goes on 3 residues after the read ends, and that part is filled in from the germline J gene. The chain carries TRBV16 and TRBJ1-4, with a weak D call TRBD1 (6 bases). Between the trimmed V and J ends, which lost 4 bases and 5 bases, there was a span of 20 bases. The V gene's germline CDR1 is KGHSY and CDR2 FQNENV. CDR3 length: 17 residues. The CDR3 loop is CASSLSQRTDYNEKLFF. The part of the CDR3 DNA that was read is TGTGCCAGCAGCCTTTCCCAAAGGACAGATTACAATGAAAAA.

Details on this clone: The observed sequence ends 3 residues before the CDR3 terminus, with the missing tail filled in from the germline J gene. The J gene is TRBJ2-2, the V gene TRBV20-1, with TRBD1 matching 8 bases. The germline gives CDR1 DFQATT, CDR2 SNEGSKA (reference sequence). The CDR3 has 13 amino acids. CDR3 bases read: TGCAGTGCTAGTGGACAGGGCCGGGAAAAG. Its translation: CSASGQGREK. The entire CDR3 sequence reads CSASGQGREKLFF.

On this clone: The read terminates 3 residues before the CDR3 end, so the remaining end is supplied by the germline J gene. The chain combines TRBV7-9 with TRBJ1-1; 7 bases fit TRBD1. Trimming took 4 bases from V and 4 from J; bases not matched to a gene: 3. Per germline, CDR1 SEHNR and CDR2 FQNEAQ (reference sequence). The CDR3 runs 13 residues. CDR3 in amino acids: CASSSEGATEAFF. CDR3 DNA (partial): TGTGCCAGCAGCTCTGAGGGGGCCACTGAA.

Note on this clone: The read ends 3 residues shy of where the CDR3 ends; the end is completed using the germline J gene. The chain uses TRBV5-4 and TRBJ2-7; TRBD2 agrees at 9 bases. The trim removed 4 bases at V and 5 bases at J, leaving 10 bases unmatched. Germline-derived CDR1 and CDR2 are SGHNT and YYREEE (reference sequence). The CDR3 length is 15 residues. CDR3 in amino acids: CASSRVIAGADEQYF. The sequenced part of the CDR3 DNA is TGTGCCAGCAGCAGAGTCATAGCGGGAGCCGACGAG.

CDR3 amino acids: CAWSVRGQGGNEQFF. Incomplete CDR3 DNA: TGTGCCTGGAGTGTACGGGGACAGGGAGGCAATGAG. V gene TRBV30 combines with J gene TRBJ2-1; the match to TRBD1 covers 9 bases. Sequencing ends 3 residues short of the CDR3 end; the germline J gene provides the rest. V trimming: 0 bases; J trimming: 6 bases; junction bases outside the gene matches: 6. Germline CDR1 GTSNPN, CDR2 SVGIG (reference sequence). The CDR3 has 15 amino acids.

On this clone: The sequenced fragment ends 3 residues before the CDR3 boundary, so the rest is inferred from the germline J gene. V and J are TRBV5-1 and TRBJ1-1; 10 positions match TRBD1. Germline V CDR1 and CDR2: SGHRS, YFSETQ. Unmatched junction bases numbered 6, after V lost 3 bases and J lost 1 base. The CDR3 loop spans 16 amino acids. The CDR3 bases that were read are TGCGCCAGCAGCTCCAGGACAGGGGGGACGAACACTGAA. Translated, it gives CASSSRTGGTNTE. The whole CDR3 is CASSSRTGGTNTEAFF.

Note on this clone: The read halts 3 residues ahead of the CDR3 end, with the missing end drawn from the germline J gene. The J gene is TRBJ2-5, the V gene TRBV2; 15 nucleotides align to TRBD2. The length of the CDR3 is 17 residues. V shed 5 bases, J shed 2 bases, and the junction held 6 bases outside the gene matches. Per germline, CDR1 SNHLY and CDR2 FYNNEI. The CDR3 DNA, read in part, is TGTGCCAGCAGTTACAGGGGACTAGCGGGGGGACAAGAGACC. Translating it yields CASSYRGLAGGQET. The complete CDR3 protein is CASSYRGLAGGQETQYF.

About this clone itself: A read error may account for a junction end that differs from germline. The read ends 3 residues before the CDR3 terminus; that terminus is restored from the germline J gene. V usage is TRBV2 and J usage is TRBJ2-5, with D tentatively TRBD1 (6 bases). The CDR3 has 11 residues. Germline loops: CDR1 SNHLY, CDR2 FYNNEI. The CDR3 sequence is CATGGQDTQYF. The sequenced part of the CDR3 DNA is TGTGCCACTGGGGGCCAAGATACC.

Comments on this clone: The read halts 3 residues ahead of the CDR3 end, with the missing end drawn from the germline J gene. V and J are TRBV29-1 and TRBJ1-4, with TRBD1 as a possible D gene (5 bases). Germline V gene sequence: CDR1 SQVTM, CDR2 ANQGSEA. This CDR3 region has 13 residues. CDR3 DNA (partial): TGCAGCGTTACAGACTCTGGGGCCAACGTA. This sequence encodes CSVTDSGANV. From start to end, the CDR3 is CSVTDSGANVLFF.